The 2 T cell receptor beta chains in this list originate from one sample, sequenced in a study of T cell responses to AZD1222 COVID-19 vaccine. The protocol was immunoSEQ multiplex PCR, while the TCRdb copy is restricted to in-frame clones and leaves out a portion. The data contain more than 95,000 clones, approximately 90% of them singletons. The material was peripheral blood, obtained on day 0 of AZD1222 vaccination. The receptors originated from an adult in good health.

The sample holds a few counts of this clone. J is TRBJ2-4 and V is TRBV3-1 (or the pseudogene TRBV3-2), with D perhaps TRBD1 (5 bases). Germline assignment: CDR1 LGHDT and CDR2 YNNKEL (reference sequence). This CDR3 has 18 amino acids. Trimming shortened V by 0 bases and J by 0 bases, and 15 bases separated the two germline ends. DNA for the CDR3: TGTGCCAGCAGCCAAGAAGGGGAAGGCCCGCTAGCCAAAAACATTCAGTACTTC. Its protein is CASSQEGEGPLAKNIQYF.

The chain uses TRBV7-9 and TRBJ1-4; D is possibly TRBD1 (6 bases). Germline-derived CDR1 and CDR2 are SEHNR and FQNEAQ (reference sequence). This CDR3 has 13 residues. V was cut by 2 bases and J by 7 bases, with 8 bases left in between. CDR3 in amino acids: CASSLQGTEKLFF. The CDR3 DNA sequence: TGTGCCAGCAGCTTACAGGGGACTGAAAAACTGTTTTTT. The whole variable domain, remainder taken from reference TRBV7-9 and TRBJ1-4, is DTGVSQNPRHKITKRGQNVTFRCDPISEHNRLYWYRQTLGQGPEFLTYFQNEAQLEKSRLLSDRFSAERPKGSFSTLEIQRTEQGDSAMYLCASSLQGTEKLFFGSGTQLSVL.